This TCR beta chain was obtained from a study of cytomegalovirus exposure and HLA in healthy donors (dated 2017 in TCRdb). In the study overall: In an earlier analysis of some 610 of the donors, approximately 260 Gb of sequence data and 120 million or so unique TCR beta sequences from roughly 190 million T cells were reported. About 280 gigabases of sequencing data and tens of millions of unique TCR sequences were included in an early release covering several hundred HLA-typed donors. Among the roughly 430 genotyped donors, around 79% belonged to the genetic ancestry cluster associated with self-reported Caucasian donors. The study was designed to test whether signatures of past pathogen exposure could be identified by cataloging public T cell receptors. The study used immunosequencing to profile the T cell repertoires of around 600 subjects and linked those repertoires to cytomegalovirus serostatus. Along with the approximately 650-subject first cohort, a separate validation cohort of over a hundred different subjects was used. To predict cytomegalovirus infection status, the study combined high-throughput TCR immunosequencing, statistical association of individual TCRs with disease status, and machine learning. In a later analysis, previously published TCR beta repertoires from 550 to 750 donors were re-analyzed and high-resolution HLA genotyping was added so that TCR occurrence patterns could be studied. Rather than using new phenotypic data, the later analysis identified candidate immune exposures from TCR beta sequences and from how often those sequences occurred across donors. To decide whether each TCR beta V gene segment behaved as functional or pseudogenic, an earlier analysis of fewer than 750 of the donors relied on high-throughput TCR beta sequencing. Donor age, sex, ethnicity and CMV serostatus were compiled together with the repertoire data. A later genetic analysis took genome-wide SNP genotypes for about 65% of the roughly 670 donors and used that subset as a discovery cohort. All discovery cohort repertoires had been generated on a single sequencing platform. Class I and class II HLA loci were covered by the typing at four-digit resolution. Typing coverage varied by locus: roughly 629-640 donors for A, B, C, DRB1 and DQB1; roughly 510 for DQA1; over 600 for DPA1; some 470 for DPB1. About five DR-DQ haplotypes were handled as single units for association and clustering because linkage in the cohort was strong. Among some 400 genotyped donors of the cohort, an average of roughly 230,000 unique TCR beta nucleotide sequences was sequenced per donor, of which 15% to 20% were non-productive. What the work shows at the level of the full study, not this receptor alone: Some IMGT-functional V segments, including TRBV6-2 and TRBV6-3, could not be told apart with the 87-base-pair reads, so those segments were excluded. Roughly uniform sequencing depth across donors was assumed in presence/absence analyses, although this assumption may not hold. The authors suggested that the approach could potentially be generalized to other disease states and immunological phenotypes. A later analysis reported that several top co-occurrence clusters appeared linked to parvovirus B19, influenza, CMV and Epstein-Barr virus. A further reported finding was that TCR beta sequences accurately predicted the HLA-A and HLA-B alleles for most subjects in the first cohort. A later analysis found that TCR association rates varied across HLA loci, with DRB1 alleles showing the most associated TCRs and HLA-C alleles the fewest. In this cohort, only TCR beta chains were sequenced, and detectable features were limited by the absence of alpha or paired-chain data. A later analysis found that HLA-associated TCR beta chains were more clonally expanded and had lower generation probabilities than equally common non-associated chains. In a later analysis, more than 15,000 TCR beta sequences were associated with specific HLA alleles at a false discovery rate of 0.05. HLA typing was unavailable for some donors at each locus, so association tests used only the typed subset. Most TCR sequences were seen in very few donors, while some public TCRs were found in many individuals. Compared with the approximately 700-donor mean, donors in an Asian-associated ancestry cluster had fewer N-insertions in productive TCRs, according to a later genetic analysis. Immune exposure information for the cohort was limited to CMV serostatus. A total of 164 TCR beta chains were listed by the study as associated with cytomegalovirus. In an earlier analysis of several hundred of the donors, most TCR beta V segments were observed in productive rearrangements about 87% or about 30% of the time, broadly matching IMGT annotations. An association between a missense DCLRE1C variant and V-gene and J-gene trimming of TCR beta chains was found in a later genetic analysis and replicated in an independent cohort. Most CMV-associated TCR beta chains appeared to be HLA-restricted in a later analysis, and the HLA associations seemed to be driven largely by CMV exposure. In vitro tests confirmed that three of the cytomegalovirus-associated TCR beta chains recognize cytomegalovirus antigens. Strong co-occurrence of HLA alleles, especially DR and DQ, made assigning TCR associations to individual alleles difficult. Some 16 rarely observed V segments, including chromosome 9 orphons, were excluded from the earlier analysis of several hundred of the donors because counts were too low. Linkage disequilibrium might explain the correlated functional status among segregating V segments, but an unknown experimental factor could not be excluded. A group of highly shared sequence variants was considered likely to be a technical artifact of the sequencing pipeline. In both the original and validation cohorts, the classifier was reported to diagnose cytomegalovirus status with high specificity and sensitivity.

This clone was detected a few times. Its target antigen remains unknown. No per-base quality is available; no much larger clone lies one base away. The library was prepared using the immunoSEQ multiplex PCR assay. The multiplex PCR relied on a mix of 60 forward primers for TCR Vbeta segments and 13 reverse primers for TCR Jbeta segments. Amplification of the CDR3 region of rearranged TCR beta genes was performed with a multiplex PCR assay on genomic DNA. Amplified TCR beta libraries were sequenced as 87-base-pair reads on the Illumina HiSeq System. From the authors' description of their analysis: A later analysis counted some 80 million unique TCR beta chains across the 670 or so repertoires, and some 11 million of these chains were shared by at least two donors. A nearest-neighbor algorithm error-corrected the raw reads and collapsed the reads into unique sequences, merging closely related sequences to remove PCR and sequencing errors. Alignment of CDR3 sequences to IMGT reference sequences was used to assign V, D and J gene segments. For a sequence to be retained, a match of at least six nucleotides was required to both a V gene segment and a J gene segment. A rearrangement counted as productive if the CDR3 had no stop codons and remained in frame with V and J, and every other rearrangement counted as non-productive. CDR3 was defined by IMGT convention, running from the second conserved V-encoded cysteine to the conserved J-encoded phenylalanine. Sequences without an unambiguous match to a single V gene segment were excluded from the earlier analysis of 500 to 700 of the donors. In an earlier analysis of about 590 of the donors, a V segment was called functional when productive rearrangements were above 56.7%, and segregating when the standard deviation between donors exceeded 5%. To diagnose cytomegalovirus status from the catalog of TCR beta chain sequences, a statistical classification framework was built. A later analysis assigned V and J genes by comparing TCR nucleotide sequences with IMGT/GENE-DB human TR gene sequences. Using the TCRdist pipeline, a later analysis assigned CDR3 sequences along with most-parsimonious VDJ recombination scenarios. In a later analysis, every TCR beta chain was defined by the combination of its CDR3 amino acid sequence and its V-gene family, and reads without a unique V-gene family were dropped. In a later analysis, 450 to 600 highly shared, low-generation-probability nucleotide sequences were removed to address suspected cross-contamination and a sequencing artifact. A later analysis calculated a clonal expansion index for each public chain from normalized within-repertoire ranks of inferred template counts. In a later analysis, generation probabilities were computed with a VDJ recombination model fitted to out-of-frame rearrangements, and the resulting probabilities were checked against IGoR. In a later analysis, hypergeometric tests were used to score TCR-TCR, TCR-HLA and TCR-CMV co-occurrence, with a repertoire-size bias correction applied to TCR pairs. A later analysis estimated false discovery rates by permuting HLA or CMV assignments 20 times. In a later analysis, co-occurring TCRs were grouped with DBSCAN, and TCRdist sequence similarity was added when clustering was performed within HLA-allele-positive subsets. Repertoires with fewer than 30,000 or more than 120,000 public chains, plus five repertoires with anomalous nucleotide sharing, were excluded from co-occurrence clustering. TCRdb's version of the immuneACCESS table is confined to in-frame rearrangements and falls short of the full clone set. An unresolved V gene accounts for under half of the shortfall where checked; the remainder is of unknown origin. V and J calls plus clone size are reproduced from that table; the DNA served to infer D and trimming. The sample yields approximately 110,000 clones; 74% were counted once. The biggest ten clones account for 4% to 4.5% of the sample.

The germline V gene provides CDR1 SNHLY and CDR2 FYNNEI. The germline V and J ends show losses of 7 bases and 3 bases respectively, and no gene match explains 5 bases of the junction. The CDR3, cysteine through phenylalanine, is 15 amino acids long. Only CDR3 DNA is held: 45 bases, read in frame from base 1. The cohort consisted of approximately 670 healthy bone marrow donors. At the time of sampling, every cohort member was nominally healthy, though immune exposures that went unrecorded were likely present. The donor was CMV seropositive and was included in the group of some 290 seropositive cohort members. A peripheral blood sample was provided by each donor, and peripheral blood mononuclear cells were used for TCR beta sequencing. The Qiagen DNeasy Blood Extraction Kit was used to extract genomic DNA from the blood cell samples.

This TCR derives from a woman aged 45-59 years in good health and CMV-seropositive. The chain is made from TRBV2 and TRBJ1-4, with TRBD1 matching 10 junction bases. Specimen: PBMCs. The sequenced DNA: TGTGCCAGCACGGACAGGGGGGCGGCTAATGAAAAACTGTTTTTT. This sequence encodes CASTDRGAANEKLFF.